Below are 20 T cell receptor beta chains sequenced from a single sample in a study of T cell changes during pregnancy in multiple sclerosis. The table came from immunoSEQ multiplex PCR; TCRdb's copy has only in-frame clones and leaves some out. The sample has approximately 92,000 clones, under 95% seen once; the top ten hold more than 1.5%. Here the sequenced sample was peripheral blood, taken in the first trimester of pregnancy. The receptors derive from a female donor with multiple sclerosis, enrolled in a pregnancy study.

This chain connects TRBV28 to TRBJ2-7; TRBD2 matches 10 bases. Germline V gives CDR1 MDHEN, CDR2 SYDVKM. The CDR3 is 15 residues long. J lost 6 bases, V lost 4 bases, and 9 bases had no gene match. CDR3 sequence (DNA): TGTGCCAGCAGTTCGCTAGCGGGAGTCGTTTCCGAGCAGTACTTC. It yields the protein CASSSLAGVVSEQYF. Based on the CDR3 plus reference TRBV28 and TRBJ2-7, the full variable domain is DVKVTQSSRYLVKRTGEKVFLECVQDMDHENMFWYRQDPGLGLRLIYFSYDVKMKEKGDIPEGYSVSREKKERFSLILESASTNQTSMYLCASSSLAGVVSEQYFGPGTRLTVT.

The rearrangement links TRBV27 to TRBJ2-3; 11 bases align to TRBD2. J lost 2 bases, V lost 6 bases, and 4 bases had no gene match. CDR3 length equals 15 residues. The germline V gene encodes CDR1 MNHEY and CDR2 SMNVEV (reference sequence). CDR3 loop: CASRGLAVFTDTQYF. The CDR3 DNA sequence: TGTGCCAGCAGGGGACTAGCGGTTTTCACAGATACGCAGTATTTT.

The gene calls are TRBV2 and TRBJ2-2, with 7 bases aligning to TRBD1. CDR3 length: 15 amino acids. Germline-derived CDR1 and CDR2 are SNHLY and FYNNEI. V was pared by 7 bases and J by 4 bases, with 9 bases of the junction left unmatched. The CDR3 is CASKLQGSSTGELFF. Written as DNA, the CDR3 is TGTGCCAGCAAGCTACAGGGGTCAAGCACCGGGGAGCTGTTTTTT.

This clone was recorded only once. V usage is TRBV27 and J usage is TRBJ2-1; D is perhaps TRBD2 (7 bases). V gave up 10 bases and J gave up 7 bases, with 23 bases separating them. This CDR3 has 15 amino acids. Per the germline V gene, CDR1 is MNHEY and CDR2 is SMNVEV (reference sequence). CDR3 residues: CATEGGTQGRNEQFF. The CDR3 nucleotides are TGTGCCACCGAGGGGGGGACCCAGGGAAGGAATGAGCAGTTCTTC.

J is TRBJ1-3 and V is TRBV6-1; possibly TRBD1 for D (6 bases). Looked up from germline, CDR1 is MNHNS and CDR2 is SASEGT. V was clipped by 6 bases and J by 2 bases, with 14 bases between them. The CDR3 runs to 15 residues. Here the CDR3 reads CASRGGQPTGNTIYF. CDR3 nucleotides: TGTGCCAGCAGAGGGGGACAACCGACTGGAAACACCATATATTTT.

The chain is built from TRBV7-6 and TRBJ2-2; unclear D gene. V shed 8 bases and J shed 7 bases, with 17 bases lying between them. The germline V gene encodes CDR1 SGHVS and CDR2 FNYEAQ. The CDR3 covers 14 residues. This CDR3 is CASVNNTRFGELFF. CDR3 DNA: TGTGCCAGCGTCAATAATACGCGGTTCGGGGAGCTGTTTTTT.

The chain has TRBV4-1 and TRBJ2-1, with D possibly TRBD2 on 6 matching bases. CDR3 size: 12 residues. With 4 bases removed from V and 7 bases from J, the gap between germline ends came to 8 bases. Per germline, CDR1 MGHRA and CDR2 YSYEKL. CDR3 in DNA: TGCGCCAGCAGCCTCGGGGGAAATGAGCAGTTCTTC. It translates to CASSLGGNEQFF.

The CDR3 region is CASSTGGQPQHF. Written as DNA, the CDR3 is TGTGCCAGCAGTACGGGAGGACAGCCCCAGCATTTT. The rearrangement joins TRBV11-2 to TRBJ1-5; D remains ambiguous. V lost 6 bases and J lost 7, with 10 bases in between. This CDR3 spans 12 amino acids. CDR1 and CDR2 from the germline V gene are SGHAT and FQNNGV.

The J gene is TRBJ1-4, the V gene TRBV4-3; the D is unclear. CDR1 is LGHNA, CDR2 YSLEER, per germline. The CDR3 runs 15 residues. V was shortened by 0 bases and J by 8 bases, with 13 bases between the two germline ends. In DNA, the CDR3 is TGCGCCAGCAGCCAAGAAGTAGGGAGGGTCGAAAAACTGTTTTTT. This translates into CASSQEVGRVEKLFF.

The rearrangement joins TRBV28 to TRBJ1-1; D not resolved. The CDR3 runs to 18 residues. Per the germline V gene, CDR1 is MDHEN and CDR2 is SYDVKM. V lost 6 bases to trimming and J lost 5 bases, with 28 bases between them. For the CDR3, the DNA is TGTGCCAGCAGGAAACTGGCCGGGAGGGTGGCTCTACGGACTGAAGCTTTCTTT. This gives the protein CASRKLAGRVALRTEAFF.

V usage is TRBV4-2 and J usage is TRBJ2-3, with D possibly matching TRBD2 (6 bases). The CDR3 length is 16 residues. The V end lost 1 base, the J end lost 2 bases, and 13 bases lay between the germline ends. Germline lookup yields CDR1 LGHNA and CDR2 YNFKEQ. The CDR3, as DNA: TGTGCCAGCAGCCAAGGAAATAGCGGAATCACAGATACGCAGTATTTT. Residues: CASSQGNSGITDTQYF.

J is TRBJ1-1 and V is TRBV19, with 8 bases aligning to TRBD1. With V trimmed by 9 bases and J by 1 base, 7 bases remained unmatched. The CDR3 is 14 amino acids. Germline values: CDR1 LNHDA, CDR2 SQIVND (reference sequence). CDR3 nucleotides: TGTGCCAGCGGGACAGGCCTAGGGAACACTGAAGCTTTCTTT. Translation gives CASGTGLGNTEAFF.

This sequence joins TRBV5-1 and TRBJ1-1; weak D call: TRBD1 (5 bases). The CDR3 consists of 15 residues. CDR1 and CDR2 from the germline V gene are SGHRS and YFSETQ. Trimming stripped 1 base from V and 1 base from J, with 11 bases between. CDR3 sequence: CASSLNGHPNTEAFF. CDR3 coding DNA: TGCGCCAGCAGCTTGAACGGACACCCGAACACTGAAGCTTTCTTT.

J is TRBJ1-2 and V is TRBV5-1; a possible D gene is TRBD1 (6 bases). Germline values: CDR1 SGHRS, CDR2 YFSETQ. Trimming removed 4 bases at V and 4 bases at J, with 11 bases between. This CDR3 is built from 13 residues. The CDR3 DNA reads as TGCGCCAGCAGCCCCTCAGGGGCCTATGGCTACACCTTC. It codes for CASSPSGAYGYTF.

The chain couples TRBV6-1 to TRBJ1-2, with D perhaps TRBD1 (5 bases). This CDR3 is 12 amino acids long. The V gene's germline CDR1 is MNHNS and CDR2 SASEGT. Trimming left V 7 bases short and J 2 bases short, with 8 bases between. CDR3 amino acids: CASIGANYGYTF. In DNA, the CDR3 is TGTGCCAGCATAGGGGCGAACTATGGCTACACCTTC.

This clone has only one observation. The same CDR3 arises from other DNA sequences in this sample as well. This chain connects TRBV5-1 to TRBJ1-1, with a tentative D call TRBD1 (6 bases). Trimming stripped 0 bases from V and 0 bases from J, with 9 bases between. CDR3 length: 15 amino acids. Germline-derived CDR1 and CDR2 are SGHRS and YFSETQ. The CDR3 sequence is CASSLAGGLNTEAFF. The CDR3 region has the DNA TGCGCCAGCAGCTTGGCCGGGGGGCTGAACACTGAAGCTTTCTTT.

The chain employs TRBV5-1 and TRBJ2-7, with TRBD2 matching 14 bases. This CDR3 has 17 amino acids. V lost 4 bases, J lost 5 bases, and 11 bases stayed unmatched. Per germline, CDR1 SGHRS and CDR2 YFSETQ. Here the CDR3 reads CASSLRGTSGRTDEQYF. DNA of the CDR3: TGCGCCAGCAGCCTACGGGGGACTAGCGGGAGAACGGACGAGCAGTACTTC. The whole variable domain, remainder taken from reference TRBV5-1 and TRBJ2-7, is KAGVTQTPRYLIKTRGQQVTLSCSPISGHRSVSWYQQTPGQGLQFLFEYFSETQRNKGNFPGRFSGRQFSNSRSEMNVSTLELGDSALYLCASSLRGTSGRTDEQYFGPGTRLTVT.

J is TRBJ1-2 and V is TRBV7-8, with D possibly being TRBD1 (6 bases). The CDR3 has 16 amino acids. Deletions cut 1 base from V and 4 bases from J, with 16 bases between. Germline V gene data show CDR1 as SGHVS and CDR2 as FQNEAQ. DNA for the CDR3: TGTGCCAGCAGCTTAGAGGTCGGACAGCCTACCTATGGCTACACCTTC. It translates to CASSLEVGQPTYGYTF.

This clone was seen a single time. The V call is TRBV7-9, the J call TRBJ2-1, with D maybe TRBD2 (6 bases). The CDR3 has 19 residues. With 1 base removed from V and 4 bases from J, the gap between germline ends came to 23 bases. CDR1 is SEHNR, CDR2 FQNEAQ, per germline (reference sequence). CDR3 DNA: TGTGCCAGCAGCTTAGTTTGGGGCAGGGACTCCGCGGGATACAATGAGCAGTTCTTC. Protein sequence: CASSLVWGRDSAGYNEQFF.

The J gene is TRBJ1-1, the V gene TRBV7-9; weak D call: TRBD1 (6 bases). The CDR3 totals 15 residues. V was shortened by 5 bases and J by 5 bases, with 18 bases between the two germline ends. Germline CDR1 reads SEHNR; CDR2 reads FQNEAQ (reference sequence). The CDR3 here is CASSPRAGVGTEAFF. The CDR3 bases are TGTGCCAGCAGCCCCCGGGCAGGGGTAGGAACTGAAGCTTTCTTT. The full variable domain, in which reference TRBV7-9 and TRBJ1-1 provide the parts outside the CDR3, is DTGVSQNPRHKITKRGQNVTFRCDPISEHNRLYWYRQTLGQGPEFLTYFQNEAQLEKSRLLSDRFSAERPKGSFSTLEIQRTEQGDSAMYLCASSPRAGVGTEAFFGQGTRLTVV.